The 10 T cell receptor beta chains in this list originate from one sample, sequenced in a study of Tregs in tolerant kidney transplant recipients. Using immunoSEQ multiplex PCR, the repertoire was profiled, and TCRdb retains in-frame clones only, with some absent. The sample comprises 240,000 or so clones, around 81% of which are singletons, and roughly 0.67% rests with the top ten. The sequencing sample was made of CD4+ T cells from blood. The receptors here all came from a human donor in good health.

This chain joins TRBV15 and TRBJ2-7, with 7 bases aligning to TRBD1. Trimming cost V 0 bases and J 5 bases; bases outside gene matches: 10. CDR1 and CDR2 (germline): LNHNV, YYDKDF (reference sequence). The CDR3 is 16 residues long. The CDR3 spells CATSREWATGRNEQYF. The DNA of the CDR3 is TGTGCCACCAGCAGAGAGTGGGCGACAGGGCGCAACGAGCAGTACTTC.

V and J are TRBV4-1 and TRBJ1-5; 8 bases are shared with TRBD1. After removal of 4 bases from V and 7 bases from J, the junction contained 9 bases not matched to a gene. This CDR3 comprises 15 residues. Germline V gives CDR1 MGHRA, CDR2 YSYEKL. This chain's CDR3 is CASSPPDRDRQPQHF. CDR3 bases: TGCGCCAGCAGCCCCCCCGACAGGGACAGGCAGCCCCAGCATTTT.

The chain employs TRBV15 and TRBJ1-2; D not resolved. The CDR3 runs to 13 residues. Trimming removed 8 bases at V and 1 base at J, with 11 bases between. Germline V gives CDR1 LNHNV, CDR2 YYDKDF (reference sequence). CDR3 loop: CATSLMNNYGYTF. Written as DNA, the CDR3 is TGTGCCACCTCCTTAATGAATAACTATGGCTACACCTTC. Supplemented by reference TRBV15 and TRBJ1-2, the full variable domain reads DAMVIQNPRYQVTQFGKPVTLSCSQTLNHNVMYWYQQKSSQAPKLLFHYYDKDFNNEADTPDNFQSRRPNTSFCFLDIRSPGLGDTAMYLCATSLMNNYGYTFGSGTRLTVV.

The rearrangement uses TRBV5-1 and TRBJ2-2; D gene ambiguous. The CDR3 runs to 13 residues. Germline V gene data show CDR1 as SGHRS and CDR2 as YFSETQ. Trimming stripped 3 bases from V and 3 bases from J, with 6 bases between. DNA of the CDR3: TGCGCCAGCAGCTATGACTACACCGGGGAGCTGTTTTTT. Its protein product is CASSYDYTGELFF.

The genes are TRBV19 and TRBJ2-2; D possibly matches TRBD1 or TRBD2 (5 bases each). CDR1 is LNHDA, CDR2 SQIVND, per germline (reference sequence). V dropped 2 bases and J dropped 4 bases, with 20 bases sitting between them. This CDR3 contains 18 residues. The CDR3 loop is CASSISVGRRGSTGELFF. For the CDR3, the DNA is TGTGCCAGTAGTATATCGGTGGGACGAAGGGGATCCACCGGGGAGCTGTTTTTT.

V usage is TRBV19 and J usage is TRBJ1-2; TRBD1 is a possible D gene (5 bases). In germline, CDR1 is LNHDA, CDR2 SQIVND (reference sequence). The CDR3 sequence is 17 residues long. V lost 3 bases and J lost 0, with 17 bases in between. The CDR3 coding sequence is TGTGCCAGTAGTATGTGGGGGATTAATTTCTCTAACTATGGCTACACCTTC. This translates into CASSMWGINFSNYGYTF.

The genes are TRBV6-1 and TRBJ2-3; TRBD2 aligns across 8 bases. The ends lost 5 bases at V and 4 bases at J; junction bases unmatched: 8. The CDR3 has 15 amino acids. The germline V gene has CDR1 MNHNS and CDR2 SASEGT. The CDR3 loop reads CASSTPGLVSDTQYF. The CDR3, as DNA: TGTGCCAGCAGTACCCCGGGACTAGTCTCAGATACGCAGTATTTT.

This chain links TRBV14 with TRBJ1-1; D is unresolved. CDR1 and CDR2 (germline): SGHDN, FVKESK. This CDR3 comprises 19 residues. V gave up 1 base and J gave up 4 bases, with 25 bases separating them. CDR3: CASSQGSFWAGSPFTEAFF. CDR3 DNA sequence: TGTGCCAGCAGCCAAGGAAGCTTTTGGGCAGGATCTCCCTTCACTGAAGCTTTCTTT. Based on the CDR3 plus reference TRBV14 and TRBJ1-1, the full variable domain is EAGVTQFPSHSVIEKGQTVTLRCDPISGHDNLYWYRRVMGKEIKFLLHFVKESKQDESGMPNNRFLAERTGGTYSTLKVQPAELEDSGVYFCASSQGSFWAGSPFTEAFFGQGTRLTVV.

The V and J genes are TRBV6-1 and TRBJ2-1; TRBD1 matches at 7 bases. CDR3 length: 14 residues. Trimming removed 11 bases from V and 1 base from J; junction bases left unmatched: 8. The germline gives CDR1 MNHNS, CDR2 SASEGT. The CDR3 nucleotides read TGTGCCGTAAAGGACAGGAGATCCTACAATGAGCAGTTCTTC. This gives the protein CAVKDRRSYNEQFF.

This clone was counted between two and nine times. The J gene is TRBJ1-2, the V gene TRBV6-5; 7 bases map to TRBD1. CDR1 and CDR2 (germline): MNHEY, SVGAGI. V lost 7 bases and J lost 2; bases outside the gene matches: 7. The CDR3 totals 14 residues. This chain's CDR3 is CASTVKGANYGYTF. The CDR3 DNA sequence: TGTGCCAGCACCGTAAAGGGGGCGAACTATGGCTACACCTTC.